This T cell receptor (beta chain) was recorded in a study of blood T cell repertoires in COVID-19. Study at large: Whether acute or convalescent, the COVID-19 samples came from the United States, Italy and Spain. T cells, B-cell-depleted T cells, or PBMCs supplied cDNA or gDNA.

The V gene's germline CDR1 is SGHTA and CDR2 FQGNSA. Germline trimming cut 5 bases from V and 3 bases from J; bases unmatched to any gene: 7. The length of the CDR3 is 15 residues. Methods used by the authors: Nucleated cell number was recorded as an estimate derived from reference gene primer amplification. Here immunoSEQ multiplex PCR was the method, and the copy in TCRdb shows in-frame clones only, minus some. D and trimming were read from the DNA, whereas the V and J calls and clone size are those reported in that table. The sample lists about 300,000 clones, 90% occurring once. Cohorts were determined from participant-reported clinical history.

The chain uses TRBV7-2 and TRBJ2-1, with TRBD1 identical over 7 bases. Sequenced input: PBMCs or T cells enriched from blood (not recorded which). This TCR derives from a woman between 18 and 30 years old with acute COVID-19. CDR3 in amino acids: CASSDYRGYYNEQFF. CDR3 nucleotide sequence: TGTGCCAGCAGCGACTACAGGGGATACTACAATGAGCAGTTCTTC.